The text below deals with one TCR beta chain. Its antigen has not been determined. No clone much larger than this one lies a single base away; base qualities are absent. The data derive from a study of T cells in Graves' hyperthyroidism and ophthalmopathy (dated by TCRdb to about 2019). Describing the broader study: Peripheral blood was collected at initial diagnosis, before any treatment. Thyroid tissue and blood T-cell repertoires from six or seven Graves' hyperthyroidism patients were also compared in the study. After sampling, hyperthyroidism patients received methimazole starting at 30 mg daily, and ophthalmopathy patients received high-dose intravenous methylprednisolone. Whether ophthalmopathy could be predicted prospectively was tested in an independent validation cohort made up of under 20 hyperthyroidism patients plus 17 patients who later progressed to ophthalmopathy. TCR V-J signatures able to tell the groups apart were searched for in a discovery cohort of around 95 patients, of whom 43 had Graves' ophthalmopathy and 57 had stable Graves' hyperthyroidism. According to the paper, TCR Vbeta CDR3 sequencing was carried out on over 130 peripheral blood samples, which came from 40 to 45 ophthalmopathy, approximately 72 hyperthyroidism and around 17 progressor patients. The 75 to 100 discovery patients were divided at random into training and test sets in a 7:3 ratio. The research as a whole found: No statistical method was used to set the sample size in advance, and investigators knew the group allocation. In validation, progression to ophthalmopathy was predicted by the model with about 70% sensitivity and around 75% specificity, a median of about 6.4 months before onset. Most expanded thyroid clonotypes (frequency above 0.001) were also detected in blood, suggesting blood repertoires may reflect thyroid immune responses. A model built on a 13 V-J signature distinguished ophthalmopathy from stable hyperthyroidism, reaching roughly 88% sensitivity and about 81% specificity in cross-validation and 80%/75% in testing.

The TCR beta CDR3 regions were amplified from RNA transcripts. For the first round of RT-PCR on the TCR CDR3, the HTBI primer set was used together with the Qiagen OneStep RT-PCR kit. Libraries were constructed in a second round of multiplex PCR, after which size selection and purification were performed. Paired-end sequencing of the libraries was performed with 100 bp reads on an Illumina HiSeq2000. For the original study's pipeline: SOAPnuke was used to process the raw data, with reads discarded if the reads contained adapters or uncalled bases, had a mean Phred below 15, or lacked an exact constant-primer or identifier match. High-quality paired reads were merged with COPE v1.2.5, and unique nucleotide sequences were defined as clonotypes. MiTCR v1.1 was used to align clonotypes to the IMGT TRBV, TRBD and TRBJ reference segments. The analysis included only V-J combinations with a frequency above 0.0001, which together covered around 99% of the repertoires. The TCS score was defined as F50 (clonal expansion) divided by E x V (chaos), with BLOSUM62-based TCRdist calculated between CDR3 peptides within each V-J. Welch's t-statistics and random forest reduced approximately 520 V-J features to around 14, which were used in a naive Bayes classifier (R e1071). Starting from the raw public reads, TCRdb applied fastp trimming at Q25, assembled clones with MiXCR and retained in-frame beta chains. A single entry per CDR3 protein holds the most common genes and DNA from its merged rows. The V and J calls reflect TCRdb's pipeline rather than the authors' work. The sample table contains about 200,000 distinct CDR3 sequences; only one count was recorded for around 18% of them. The ten largest account for about 45% of the sample.

The germline V gene gives CDR1 as SGHAT and CDR2 as FQNNGV. The CDR3 spans 13 residues, from the cysteine through the phenylalanine. Only the CDR3 DNA stays, 39 bases, in frame from base 1. V is shortened by 1 base, J by 6 bases, and the region joining them spans 7 bases. Stable Graves' hyperthyroidism was defined as no progression to ophthalmopathy during 18 months of follow-up. The hyperthyroidism patients were between 18 and 65 years old and newly diagnosed, with a disease duration of less than 2 months. The study excluded patients with uncontrolled infections, other autoimmune diseases, pregnancy or lactation. Clinical symptoms, serum thyroxine and TRAb, thyroid ultrasound, and orbital computed tomography formed the basis for the diagnoses. PBMCs were separated from roughly 10 ml of fresh peripheral blood using Ficoll-Paque density gradient centrifugation. Trizol reagent was used to extract total RNA, and RNA quality was then checked on an Agilent 2100 Bioanalyzer.

This clonotype originated in a man aged 35-49 years with Graves' hyperthyroidism. This sequence uses TRBV11-2 and TRBJ1-5; no D gene is confidently identified. Sequencing was done on a sample of blood. The CDR3: CASSLGAVQPQHF. The sequence in DNA is TGTGCCAGCAGCTTAGGGGCAGTTCAGCCCCAGCATTTT.